This T cell receptor beta chain was captured by sequencing in a study of T-cell memory formation after mild COVID-19. There are 14 residues in the CDR3. Germline CDR1 reads SQVTM; CDR2 reads ANQGSEA. The trim removed 7 bases at V and 2 bases at J, leaving 8 bases unmatched. MiXCR was run by TCRdb on the 5' RACE reads, yielding one entry per CDR3 protein. The table shows 550,000 to 650,000 distinct CDR3 sequences, with 17% occurring only once. The chain has TRBV29-1 and TRBJ2-1; 7 bases fit TRBD1. The sample comprised PBMCs or a T cell subset sorted from them (not recorded which). The source of this sequence is an adult woman who had mild COVID-19 (a few samples of this study predate the infection). Cell type and time point are not known. CDR3 nucleotides: TGCAGCGCTACCGGGACAGCGCCCTACAATGAGCAGTTCTTC. It is translated as CSATGTAPYNEQFF.